This T cell receptor (beta chain) originates from a study of CD8+CD57+ T cells in acquired aplastic anemia. The overall study: Quantities of DNA derived from sorted CD4+ and CD8+ cells averaged around 3 ug. Read counts for CD4+ cells (from healthy donors) averaged roughly 11 million.

On this clonotype itself: The target antigen is unknown. The junction and the germline gene differ at one end; a read error may be behind it.

This CDR3 has 14 residues. Germline CDR1 and CDR2: SGHRS and YFSETQ. Both TCR beta VDJ combination and CDR3 sequence profiling were carried out. Genomic DNA was the template for this profiling. TCRdb fed the reads into MiXCR, producing one record per CDR3 protein. The sample has some 190,000 distinct CDR3 sequences, less than 65% seen once. Study-level findings and limits: Twenty-nine shared CD8+ CDR3s appeared highly expressed within patients' immunodominant clones. Patients versus controls showed no significant CD8+ Simpson's diversity difference.

The V call is TRBV5-1, the J call TRBJ1-1; perhaps TRBD1 as D (6 bases). Specimen: sorted CD4+, CD8+, or CD8+CD57+ T cells (not recorded which) from PBMCs. The clonotype comes from a human donor in good health, serving as a control. The DNA for the CDR3 is TGTGCCAGCAGCTTGGCAGGGGTAGGCACTGAAGCTTTCTTT. It codes for CASSLAGVGTEAFF.